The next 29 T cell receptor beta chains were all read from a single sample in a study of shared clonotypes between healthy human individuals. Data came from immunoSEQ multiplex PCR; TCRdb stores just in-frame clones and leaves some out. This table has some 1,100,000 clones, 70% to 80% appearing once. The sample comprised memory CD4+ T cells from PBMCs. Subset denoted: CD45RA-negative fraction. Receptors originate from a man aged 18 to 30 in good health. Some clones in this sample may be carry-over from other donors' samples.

The CDR3 DNA reads TGCGCCAGCAGCTTGGAACGGAATGAAAAACTGTTTTTT. It codes for CASSLERNEKLFF. The rearrangement joins TRBV5-1 to TRBJ1-4; no clear D gene. This CDR3 region has 13 residues. Between the trimmed V and J ends, which lost 0 bases and 5 bases, there was a span of 5 bases. Germline-derived CDR1 and CDR2 are SGHRS and YFSETQ.

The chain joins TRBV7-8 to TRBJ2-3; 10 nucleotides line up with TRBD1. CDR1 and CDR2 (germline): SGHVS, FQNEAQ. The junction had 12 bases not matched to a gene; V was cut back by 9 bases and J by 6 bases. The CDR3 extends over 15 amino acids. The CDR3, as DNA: TGTGCCAGTATAACCGGGACAGGGGCTGGGGATACGCAGTATTTT. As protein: CASITGTGAGDTQYF.

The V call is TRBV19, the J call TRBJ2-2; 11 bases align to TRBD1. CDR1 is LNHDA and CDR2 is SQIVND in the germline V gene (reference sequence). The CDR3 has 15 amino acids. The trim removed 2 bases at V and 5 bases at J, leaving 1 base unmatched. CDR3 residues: CASSIRDRGTGELFF. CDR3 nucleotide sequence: TGTGCCAGTAGTATACGGGACAGGGGGACCGGGGAGCTGTTTTTT.

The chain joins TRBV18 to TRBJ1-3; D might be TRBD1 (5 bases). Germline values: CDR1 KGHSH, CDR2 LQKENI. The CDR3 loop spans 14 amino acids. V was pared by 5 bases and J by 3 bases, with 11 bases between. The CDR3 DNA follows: TGTGCCAGCTCAACCGGGGGGTATGGAAACACCATATATTTT. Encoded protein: CASSTGGYGNTIYF.

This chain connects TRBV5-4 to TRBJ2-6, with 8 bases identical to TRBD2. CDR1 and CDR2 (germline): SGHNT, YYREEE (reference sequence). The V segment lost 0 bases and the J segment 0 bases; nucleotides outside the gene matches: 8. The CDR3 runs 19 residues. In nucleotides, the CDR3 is TGTGCCAGCAGCTTGGGTGGTAGCGGGATGAGCTCTGGGGCCAACGTCCTGACTTTC. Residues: CASSLGGSGMSSGANVLTF.

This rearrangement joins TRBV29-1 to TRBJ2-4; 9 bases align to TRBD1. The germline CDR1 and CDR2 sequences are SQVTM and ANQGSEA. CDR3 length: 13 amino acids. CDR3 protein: CSFRQGGQNIQYF. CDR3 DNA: TGCAGTTTCCGACAGGGGGGGCAAAACATTCAGTACTTC.

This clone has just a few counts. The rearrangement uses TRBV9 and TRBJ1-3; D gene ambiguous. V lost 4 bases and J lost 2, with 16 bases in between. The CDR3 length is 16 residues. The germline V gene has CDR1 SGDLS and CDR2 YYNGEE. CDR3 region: CASSPTGVTAGNTIYF. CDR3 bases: TGTGCCAGCAGCCCGACGGGAGTTACGGCTGGAAACACCATATATTTT.

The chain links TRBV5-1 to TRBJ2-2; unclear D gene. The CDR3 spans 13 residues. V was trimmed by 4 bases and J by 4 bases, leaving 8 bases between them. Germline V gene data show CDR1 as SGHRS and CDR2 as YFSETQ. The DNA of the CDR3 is TGCGCCAGCAGCCTGATAGTCACCGGGGAGCTGTTTTTT. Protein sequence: CASSLIVTGELFF.

DNA of the CDR3: TGCAGTGCCTTCGAGCGGTATGAGCAGTTCTTC. Translating gives CSAFERYEQFF. V is TRBV20-1 and J is TRBJ2-1; a weak D match, TRBD2 (5 bases). Germline loops: CDR1 DFQATT, CDR2 SNEGSKA (reference sequence). The CDR3 has 11 amino acids. V was pared by 6 bases and J by 8 bases, with 11 bases between.

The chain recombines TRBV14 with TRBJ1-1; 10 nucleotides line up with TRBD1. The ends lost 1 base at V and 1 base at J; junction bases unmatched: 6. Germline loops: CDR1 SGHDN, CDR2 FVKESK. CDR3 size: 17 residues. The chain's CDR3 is CASSQGQGALENTEAFF. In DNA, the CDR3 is TGTGCCAGCAGCCAAGGACAGGGGGCCTTAGAGAACACTGAAGCTTTCTTT. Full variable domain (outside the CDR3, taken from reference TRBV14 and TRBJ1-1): EAGVTQFPSHSVIEKGQTVTLRCDPISGHDNLYWYRRVMGKEIKFLLHFVKESKQDESGMPNNRFLAERTGGTYSTLKVQPAELEDSGVYFCASSQGQGALENTEAFFGQGTRLTVV.

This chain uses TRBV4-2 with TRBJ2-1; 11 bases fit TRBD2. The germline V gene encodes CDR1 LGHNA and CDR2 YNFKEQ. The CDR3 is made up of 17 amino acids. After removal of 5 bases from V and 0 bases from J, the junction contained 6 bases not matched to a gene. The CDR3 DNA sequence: TGTGCCAGCAGCGGGGGACTAGCGGAGAGCTCCTACAATGAGCAGTTCTTC. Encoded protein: CASSGGLAESSYNEQFF.

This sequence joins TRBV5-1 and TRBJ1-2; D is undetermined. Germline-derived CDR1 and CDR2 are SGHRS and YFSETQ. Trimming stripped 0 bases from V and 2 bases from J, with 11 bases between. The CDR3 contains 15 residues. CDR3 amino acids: CASSLGMDGNYGYTF. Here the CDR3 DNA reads TGCGCCAGCAGCTTGGGTATGGACGGGAACTATGGCTACACCTTC.

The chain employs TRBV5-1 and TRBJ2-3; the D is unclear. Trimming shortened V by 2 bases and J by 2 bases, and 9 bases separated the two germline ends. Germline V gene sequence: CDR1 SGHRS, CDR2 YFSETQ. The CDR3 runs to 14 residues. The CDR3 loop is CASSLRANTDTQYF. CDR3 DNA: TGCGCCAGCAGCTTACGGGCAAACACAGATACGCAGTATTTT.

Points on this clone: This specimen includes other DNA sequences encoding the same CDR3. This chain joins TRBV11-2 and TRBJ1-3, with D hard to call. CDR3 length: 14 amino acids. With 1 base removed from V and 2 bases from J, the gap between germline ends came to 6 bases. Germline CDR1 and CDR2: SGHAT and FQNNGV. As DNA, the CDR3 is TGTGCCAGCAGCTTAGGGTGGACTGGAAACACCATATATTTT. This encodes CASSLGWTGNTIYF. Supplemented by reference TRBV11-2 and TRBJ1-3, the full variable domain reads EAGVAQSPRYKIIEKRQSVAFWCNPISGHATLYWYQQILGQGPKLLIQFQNNGVVDDSQLPKDRFSAERLKGVDSTLKIQPAKLEDSAVYLCASSLGWTGNTIYFGEGSWLTVV.

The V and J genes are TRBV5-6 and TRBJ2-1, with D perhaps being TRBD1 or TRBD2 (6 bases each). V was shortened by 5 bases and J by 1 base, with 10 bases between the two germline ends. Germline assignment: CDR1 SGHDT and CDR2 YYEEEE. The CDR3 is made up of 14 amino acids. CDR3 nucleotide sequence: TGTGCCAGCAGGGAGGGGGGTTCCTACAATGAGCAGTTCTTC. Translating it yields CASREGGSYNEQFF.

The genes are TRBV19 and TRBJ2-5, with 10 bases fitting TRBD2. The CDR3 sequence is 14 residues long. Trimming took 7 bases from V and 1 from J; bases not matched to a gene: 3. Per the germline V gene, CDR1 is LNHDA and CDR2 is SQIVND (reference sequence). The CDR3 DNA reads TGTGCCAGTAAGAGGACTAGCGGCCAAGAGACCCAGTACTTC. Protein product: CASKRTSGQETQYF.

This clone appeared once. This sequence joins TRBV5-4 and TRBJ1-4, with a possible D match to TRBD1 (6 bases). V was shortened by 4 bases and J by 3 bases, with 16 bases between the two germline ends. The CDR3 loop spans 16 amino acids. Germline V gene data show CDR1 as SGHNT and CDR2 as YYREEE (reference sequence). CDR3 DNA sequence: TGTGCCAGCAGCGGTGTACAGGGATCGGCTAATGAAAAACTGTTTTTT. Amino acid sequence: CASSGVQGSANEKLFF. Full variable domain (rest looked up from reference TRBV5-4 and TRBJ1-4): ETGVTQSPTHLIKTRGQQVTLRCSSQSGHNTVSWYQQALGQGPQFIFQYYREEENGRGNFPPRFSGLQFPNYSSELNVNALELDDSALYLCASSGVQGSANEKLFFGSGTQLSVL.

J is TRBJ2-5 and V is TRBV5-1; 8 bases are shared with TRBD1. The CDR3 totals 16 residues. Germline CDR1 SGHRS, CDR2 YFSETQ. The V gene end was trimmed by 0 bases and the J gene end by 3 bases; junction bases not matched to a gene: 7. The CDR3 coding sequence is TGCGCCAGCAGCTTGGCCCTCAGGGGGCGGGAAGAGACCCAGTACTTC. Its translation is CASSLALRGREETQYF.

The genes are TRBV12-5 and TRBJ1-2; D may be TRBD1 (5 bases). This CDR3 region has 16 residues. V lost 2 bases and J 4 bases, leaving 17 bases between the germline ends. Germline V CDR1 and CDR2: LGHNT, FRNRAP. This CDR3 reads CASGLISPGGSYGYTF. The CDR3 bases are TGTGCTAGTGGTTTGATTTCCCCGGGGGGGTCCTATGGCTACACCTTC.

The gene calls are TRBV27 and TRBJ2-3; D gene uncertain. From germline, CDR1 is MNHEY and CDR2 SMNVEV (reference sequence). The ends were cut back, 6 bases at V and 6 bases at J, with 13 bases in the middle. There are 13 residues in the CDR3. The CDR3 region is CASSPSKADTQYF. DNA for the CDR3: TGTGCCAGCAGCCCGTCCAAGGCGGATACGCAGTATTTT.

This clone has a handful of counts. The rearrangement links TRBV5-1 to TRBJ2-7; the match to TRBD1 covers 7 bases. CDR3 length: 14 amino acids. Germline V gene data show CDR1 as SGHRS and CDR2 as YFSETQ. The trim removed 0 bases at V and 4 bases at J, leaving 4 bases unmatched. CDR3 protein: CASSLEGALYEQYF. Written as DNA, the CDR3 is TGCGCCAGCAGCTTGGAGGGGGCTTTATACGAGCAGTACTTC. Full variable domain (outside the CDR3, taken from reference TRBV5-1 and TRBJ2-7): KAGVTQTPRYLIKTRGQQVTLSCSPISGHRSVSWYQQTPGQGLQFLFEYFSETQRNKGNFPGRFSGRQFSNSRSEMNVSTLELGDSALYLCASSLEGALYEQYFGPGTRLTVT.

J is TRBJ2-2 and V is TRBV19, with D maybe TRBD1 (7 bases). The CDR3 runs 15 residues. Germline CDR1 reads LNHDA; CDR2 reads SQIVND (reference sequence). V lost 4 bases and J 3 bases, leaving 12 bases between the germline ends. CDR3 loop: CASSRAGQYTGELFF. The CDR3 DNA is TGTGCCAGTAGTAGGGCGGGACAGTACACCGGGGAGCTGTTTTTT.

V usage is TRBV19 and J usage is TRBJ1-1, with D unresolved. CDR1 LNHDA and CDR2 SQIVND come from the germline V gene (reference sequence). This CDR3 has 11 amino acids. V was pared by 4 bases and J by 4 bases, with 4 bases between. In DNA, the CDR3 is TGTGCCAGTAGTACTAGCACTGAAGCTTTCTTT. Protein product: CASSTSTEAFF.

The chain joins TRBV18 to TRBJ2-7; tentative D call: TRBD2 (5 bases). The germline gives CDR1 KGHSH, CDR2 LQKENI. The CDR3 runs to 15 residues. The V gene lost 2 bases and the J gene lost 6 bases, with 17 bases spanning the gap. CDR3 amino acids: CASSPRVANRLEQYF. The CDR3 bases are TGTGCCAGCTCACCAAGAGTAGCGAACCGTCTCGAGCAGTACTTC.

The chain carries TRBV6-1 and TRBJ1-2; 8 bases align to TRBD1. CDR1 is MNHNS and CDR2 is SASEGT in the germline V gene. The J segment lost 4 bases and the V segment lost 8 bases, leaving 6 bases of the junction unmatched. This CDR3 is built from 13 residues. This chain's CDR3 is CASSVQGGYGYTF. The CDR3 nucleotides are TGTGCCAGCTCGGTACAGGGGGGCTATGGCTACACCTTC.

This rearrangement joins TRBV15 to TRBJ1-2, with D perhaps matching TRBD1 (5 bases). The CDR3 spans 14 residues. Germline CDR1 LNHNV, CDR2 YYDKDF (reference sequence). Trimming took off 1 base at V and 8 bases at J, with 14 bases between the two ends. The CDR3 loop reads CATSRGTGPRGYTF. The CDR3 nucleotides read TGTGCCACCAGCAGAGGTACGGGACCGCGGGGCTACACCTTC.

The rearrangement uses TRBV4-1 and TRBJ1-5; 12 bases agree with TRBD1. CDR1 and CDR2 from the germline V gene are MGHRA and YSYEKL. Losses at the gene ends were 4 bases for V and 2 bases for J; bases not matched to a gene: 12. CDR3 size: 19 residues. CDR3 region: CASSRGTGGANEGNQPQHF. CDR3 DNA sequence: TGCGCCAGCAGCCGCGGGACAGGGGGCGCGAATGAGGGCAATCAGCCCCAGCATTTT.

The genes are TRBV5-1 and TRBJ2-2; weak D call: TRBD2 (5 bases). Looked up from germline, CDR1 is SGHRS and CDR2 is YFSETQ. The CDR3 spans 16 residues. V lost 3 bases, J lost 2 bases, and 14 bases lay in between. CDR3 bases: TGCGCCAGCAGCTGGCGGGCGGGCACTAACACCGGGGAGCTGTTTTTT. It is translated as CASSWRAGTNTGELFF.

CDR3 DNA sequence: TGTGCCAGCAGCTTACGGGGGAGCCGGACAGATACGCAGTATTTT. This encodes CASSLRGSRTDTQYF. The V and J genes are TRBV7-3 and TRBJ2-3; a possible D gene is TRBD2 (6 bases). Germline CDR1 reads SGHTA; CDR2 reads FQGTGA. Trimming removed 2 bases at V and 3 bases at J, with 12 bases between. The CDR3 covers 15 residues. Together with reference TRBV7-3 and TRBJ2-3, the CDR3 gives the full variable domain: GAGVSQTPSNKVTEKGKYVELRCDPISGHTALYWYRQSLGQGPEFLIYFQGTGAADDSGLPNDRFFAVRPEGSVSTLKIQRTERGDSAVYLCASSLRGSRTDTQYFGPGTRLTVL.